These 9 T cell receptor beta chains came from one sample sequenced in a study of blood T cell repertoires in COVID-19. Libraries were prepared by immunoSEQ multiplex PCR; TCRdb keeps only in-frame clonotypes and omits some of them. The table shows roughly 200,000 clones, with roughly 88% occurring only once. The source material was peripheral blood. The receptors derive from a human donor with active or convalescent COVID-19. The donor label of this sample is uncertain.

The chain has TRBV29-1 and TRBJ2-7; 10 bases fit TRBD1. The junction had 6 bases not matched to a gene; V was cut back by 5 bases and J by 5 bases. This CDR3 has 13 amino acids. Germline V gene sequence: CDR1 SQVTM, CDR2 ANQGSEA. CDR3 coding DNA: TGCAGCGTTTTCGGGACAGGGGTCGACGAGCAGTACTTC. This gives the protein CSVFGTGVDEQYF.

The rearrangement joins TRBV3-1 (or the pseudogene TRBV3-2) to TRBJ2-1; 10 nucleotides line up with TRBD2. The V gene's germline CDR1 is LGHDT and CDR2 YNNKEL (reference sequence). This CDR3 is 17 amino acids long. V shed 0 bases and J 10 bases; nucleotides not matched to a gene: 12. The CDR3 loop is CASSQDGASGSPSEQFF. The CDR3 DNA sequence: TGTGCCAGCAGCCAAGATGGCGCTAGCGGGAGTCCTAGCGAGCAGTTCTTC.

V and J are TRBV4-1 and TRBJ2-2; 10 bases agree with TRBD2. Germline CDR1 and CDR2: MGHRA and YSYEKL. The CDR3 length is 21 residues. Trimming removed 4 bases from V and 6 bases from J; junction bases left unmatched: 23. The chain's CDR3 is CASSLDPAASGGPLGPGELFF. In DNA form, the CDR3 reads TGCGCCAGCAGCCTCGACCCGGCGGCTAGCGGGGGCCCCCTCGGGCCCGGGGAGCTGTTTTTT.

This clone was seen only once. V and J are TRBV2 and TRBJ1-6; D gene uncertain. CDR1 and CDR2 from the germline V gene are SNHLY and FYNNEI. V was shortened by 6 bases and J by 0 bases, with 9 bases between the two germline ends. CDR3 length: 15 residues. The CDR3 region has the DNA TGTGCCAGCAGAGGAGAAAGCTCCTATAATTCACCCCTCCACTTT. It specifies CASRGESSYNSPLHF.

The V gene is TRBV4-3, the J gene TRBJ1-1, with D hard to call. Germline V CDR1 and CDR2: LGHNA, YSLEER. The V end was cut by 4 bases, the J end by 5 bases, with 11 bases between. There are 13 residues in the CDR3. CDR3 nucleotides: TGCGCCAGCAGCCTCATCTCGGGGACTGAAGCTTTCTTT. Protein product: CASSLISGTEAFF.

The V gene is TRBV9, the J gene TRBJ2-1, with 8 nucleotides matching TRBD2. This CDR3 spans 16 amino acids. Germline V gene sequence: CDR1 SGDLS, CDR2 YYNGEE. J was trimmed by 2 bases and V by 3 bases; bases with no gene match: 7. CDR3 DNA: TGTGCCAGCAGCGCGTGGGCTAGCGGGCCCTACAATGAGCAGTTCTTC. Its protein is CASSAWASGPYNEQFF.

V gene TRBV7-2 combines with J gene TRBJ1-5; no clear D gene. CDR3 size: 15 residues. Germline V CDR1 and CDR2: SGHTA, FQGNSA. V gave up 1 base and J gave up 0 bases, with 7 bases separating them. This CDR3 is CASSLVWSSNQPQHF. DNA for the CDR3: TGTGCCAGCAGCTTAGTGTGGAGTAGCAATCAGCCCCAGCATTTT.

The rearrangement links TRBV5-4 to TRBJ2-2, with 8 bases fitting TRBD2. Germline V gives CDR1 SGHNT, CDR2 YYREEE (reference sequence). V shed 4 bases and J 6 bases; nucleotides not matched to a gene: 11. The CDR3 totals 16 residues. The CDR3 nucleotides read TGTGCCAGCAGCGTGAGAAGCGGGAGTAAGCCCGGGGAGCTGTTTTTT. Translation gives CASSVRSGSKPGELFF.

The gene calls are TRBV5-1 and TRBJ2-2; 11 bases are a match to TRBD1. Germline V gene sequence: CDR1 SGHRS, CDR2 YFSETQ. This CDR3 contains 17 residues. The trim removed 4 bases at V and 2 bases at J, leaving 7 bases unmatched. The CDR3 DNA reads TGCGCCAGCAGCGACGGGACAGGGGGACAAAACACCGGGGAGCTGTTTTTT. Protein: CASSDGTGGQNTGELFF.